This passage covers 19 T cell receptor beta chains from one sample sequenced in a study of T cell repertoires in cytomegalovirus infection. TCRdb recomputed calls from the reads with MiXCR, one row per CDR3 protein. This sample yields fewer than 350,000 distinct CDR3 sequences, of which almost 30% are seen a single time; 20% belongs to the top ten. These TCRs are of unknown antigen specificity. The specimen comprised cultured PBMCs, sampled from culture after CMV antigen stimulation. Source of these receptors: a human donor in good health (CMV status not recorded). Some clones in this sample may be carry-over from other donors' samples.

This clonotype was seen a few times. The J gene is TRBJ2-1, the V gene TRBV7-6, with 9 bases aligning to TRBD2. Germline CDR1 reads SGHVS; CDR2 reads FNYEAQ. The CDR3 length is 15 residues. J was trimmed by 5 bases and V by 1 base; bases with no gene match: 3. This CDR3 is CASSLVRGGDNEQFF. For the CDR3, the DNA is TGTGCCAGCAGCTTAGTGCGGGGGGGCGACAATGAGCAGTTCTTC.

The chain couples TRBV5-1 to TRBJ2-1, with D perhaps TRBD1 or TRBD2 (5 bases each). V was cut by 0 bases and J by 9 bases, with 16 bases left in between. CDR3 size: 15 residues. The germline V gene encodes CDR1 SGHRS and CDR2 YFSETQ. The CDR3 bases are TGCGCCAGCAGCTTGGAAGGGGCCAGCGGCGGTGAGCAGTTCTTC. Translating gives CASSLEGASGGEQFF.

The V gene is TRBV6-5, the J gene TRBJ2-7, with TRBD1 matching over 11 bases. The junction had 4 bases not matched to a gene; V was cut back by 0 bases and J by 6 bases. CDR3 length: 15 amino acids. CDR1 and CDR2 (germline): MNHEY, SVGAGI. CDR3 in amino acids: CASSYSGTGGGEQYF. The CDR3 DNA sequence: TGTGCCAGCAGTTACTCCGGGACAGGGGGAGGCGAGCAGTACTTC.

A few counts support this clonotype. The V gene is TRBV24-1, the J gene TRBJ1-2, with 12 bases identical to TRBD1. The V gene's germline CDR1 is KGHDR and CDR2 SFDVKD. This CDR3 is built from 12 residues. V dropped 4 bases and J dropped 13; count of bases not matched to a gene: 3. The CDR3 is CATSDRDRGLTF. The CDR3 region has the DNA TGTGCCACCAGTGACCGGGACAGGGGGCTCACCTTC.

This chain connects TRBV12-3 or TRBV12-4 to TRBJ1-5; D is possibly TRBD1 (6 bases). The CDR3 contains 14 residues. Trimming stripped 7 bases from V and 3 bases from J, with 13 bases between. CDR3 in DNA: TGTGCCAGCACACCGAAGGGGGACAATCAGCCCCAGCATTTT. It encodes CASTPKGDNQPQHF.

This clonotype was counted only a few times. This rearrangement joins TRBV3-1 to TRBJ1-1; D perhaps matches TRBD1 (6 bases). The germline V and J ends were trimmed by 1 base and 3 bases, with 21 bases remaining between them. CDR3 length equals 18 residues. Germline lookup yields CDR1 LGHDT and CDR2 YNNKEL (reference sequence). The CDR3 DNA is TGTGCCAGCAGCCAAGCAATATCGGGGGCGGGGGGGGACACTGAAGCTTTCTTT. It is translated as CASSQAISGAGGDTEAFF.

This chain joins TRBV28 and TRBJ2-3, with 10 bases identical to TRBD2. In germline, CDR1 is MDHEN, CDR2 SYDVKM. The CDR3 is 17 amino acids. V lost 4 bases, J lost 1 base, and 8 bases stayed unmatched. The CDR3: CASSSPLLAGGTDTQYF. The CDR3 nucleotides are TGTGCCAGCAGTTCCCCCCTTCTAGCGGGGGGCACAGATACGCAGTATTTT.

This clonotype was seen at least ten times. This chain joins TRBV7-2 and TRBJ2-3; 9 bases align to TRBD2. There are 15 residues in the CDR3. Per germline, CDR1 SGHTA and CDR2 FQGNSA. Trimming removed 5 bases from V and 6 bases from J; junction bases left unmatched: 9. The DNA for the CDR3 is TGTGCCAGCAGCCAACCGGGACTAGCAGGGGATACGCAGTATTTT. Protein: CASSQPGLAGDTQYF.

V gene TRBV5-1 combines with J gene TRBJ2-3, with TRBD2 matching 11 bases. CDR1 and CDR2 from the germline V gene are SGHRS and YFSETQ. The V and J ends lost 0 bases and 1 base, in that order; junction bases with no gene match: 7. CDR3 length: 18 residues. The CDR3 nucleotides read TGCGCCAGCAGCTTGGCCCTAGCGGGAGGTCGGGGCACAGATACGCAGTATTTT. Its translation is CASSLALAGGRGTDTQYF. The whole variable domain, remainder taken from reference TRBV5-1 and TRBJ2-3, is KAGVTQTPRYLIKTRGQQVTLSCSPISGHRSVSWYQQTPGQGLQFLFEYFSETQRNKGNFPGRFSGRQFSNSRSEMNVSTLELGDSALYLCASSLALAGGRGTDTQYFGPGTRLTVL.

This chain joins TRBV7-8 and TRBJ1-3, with no clear D. The V gene lost 0 bases and the J gene lost 0 bases, with 9 bases spanning the gap. CDR1 and CDR2 from the germline V gene are SGHVS and FQNEAQ. The CDR3 length is 16 residues. DNA for the CDR3: TGTGCCAGCAGCTTAGCGGGTCACTTCTCTGGAAACACCATATATTTT. Translation: CASSLAGHFSGNTIYF.

This clonotype came up many times. The chain uses TRBV7-2 and TRBJ2-1, with TRBD2 matching over 9 bases. Germline loops: CDR1 SGHTA, CDR2 FQGNSA. The V segment lost 1 base and the J segment 12 bases; nucleotides outside the gene matches: 4. This CDR3 has 13 residues. DNA for the CDR3: TGTGCCAGCAGCTTAGTAGCGGGAGTTGGGCAGTTCTTC. This codes for CASSLVAGVGQFF.

The chain joins TRBV6-5 to TRBJ2-7; D ambiguous. The V end lost 5 bases, the J end lost 4 bases, and 6 bases lay between the germline ends. Germline CDR1 MNHEY, CDR2 SVGAGI. The CDR3 contains 11 residues. CDR3 protein: CASSTEYEQYF. The DNA for the CDR3 is TGTGCCAGCAGTACCGAGTACGAGCAGTACTTC.

In its sample, this clonotype was seen many times. This chain uses TRBV28 with TRBJ1-2, with D perhaps matching TRBD1 (5 bases). The V gene lost 1 base and the J gene lost 4 bases, with 28 bases spanning the gap. Germline loops: CDR1 MDHEN, CDR2 SYDVKM. The length of the CDR3 is 20 residues. CDR3: CASSLYHPWAREVSVYGYTF. In DNA form, the CDR3 reads TGTGCCAGCAGTTTATACCACCCCTGGGCCAGGGAAGTTAGTGTCTATGGCTACACCTTC.

This clonotype was counted between two and nine times. The chain recombines TRBV28 with TRBJ1-6, with 7 bases aligning to TRBD1. From germline, CDR1 is MDHEN and CDR2 SYDVKM. This CDR3 region has 14 residues. V dropped 6 bases and J dropped 11; count of bases not matched to a gene: 10. The CDR3 loop reads CASSSGQASPPLHF. CDR3 sequence (DNA): TGTGCCAGCAGCTCCGGACAGGCCTCTCCACCCCTCCACTTT.

V is TRBV27 and J is TRBJ2-1, with 15 bases fitting TRBD2. CDR1 MNHEY and CDR2 SMNVEV come from the germline V gene (reference sequence). V lost 2 bases and J lost 5; bases outside the gene matches: 4. The CDR3 runs to 17 residues. CDR3 nucleotide sequence: TGTGCCAGCAGTTTAGACGGGACTAGCGGGAGGAACAATGAGCAGTTCTTC. It translates to CASSLDGTSGRNNEQFF.

This clonotype was found a few times. The chain is built from TRBV12-5 and TRBJ1-1; D is uncertain. The CDR3 consists of 11 residues. V lost 7 bases, J lost 1 base, and 4 bases lay in between. Germline loops: CDR1 LGHNT, CDR2 FRNRAP. CDR3 in DNA: TGTGCTAGTGAGGGGAACACTGAAGCTTTCTTT. This translates into CASEGNTEAFF.

This clonotype was found a few times. The V call is TRBV7-3, the J call TRBJ1-6; D is ambiguous. CDR3 length: 14 amino acids. The germline gives CDR1 SGHTA, CDR2 FQGTGA. The V gene lost 0 bases and the J gene lost 7 bases, with 7 bases spanning the gap. The CDR3 spells CASSLTFGNSPLHF. Here the CDR3 DNA reads TGTGCCAGCAGCTTAACGTTCGGGAATTCACCCCTCCACTTT.

This clonotype was counted a few times. The chain carries TRBV20-1 and TRBJ2-2; D is ambiguous. The ends were cut back, 3 bases at V and 1 base at J, with 9 bases in the middle. CDR3 size: 14 residues. Germline V gives CDR1 DFQATT, CDR2 SNEGSKA (reference sequence). The DNA for the CDR3 is TGCAGTGCTAGGACGGCCGTGAACACCGGGGAGCTGTTTTTT. Translation: CSARTAVNTGELFF.

This clonotype was seen a few times. This sequence joins TRBV5-1 and TRBJ2-5; D unresolved. V dropped 1 base and J dropped 5 bases, with 9 bases sitting between them. CDR3 size: 13 residues. Per the germline V gene, CDR1 is SGHRS and CDR2 is YFSETQ. CDR3 nucleotide sequence: TGCGCCAGCAGCTTGCAGGTAGAGGAGACCCAGTACTTC. This codes for CASSLQVEETQYF.